This T cell receptor (beta chain) was recorded in a study of T cells after yellow fever vaccination. Study-level results: After the booster, about 95% of CD4 and approximately 90% of CD8 primary-response clones were re-detected.

TCRdb independently ran MiXCR on the 5' RACE reads; one entry per CDR3 protein. Among 500,000 to 650,000 distinct CDR3 sequences listed, roughly 14% were seen once. Trimming took 2 bases from V and 3 from J, leaving 7 bases between them. The CDR3 covers 13 residues. The germline gives CDR1 SGHRS, CDR2 YFSETQ. About this clonotype: Its matching antigen is unknown.

The clonotype comes from a man aged 25 to 40 who received the YFV17D yellow fever vaccine. This rearrangement joins TRBV5-1 to TRBJ2-3; D ambiguous. The sequences come from PBMCs, collected on the day of the yellow fever booster vaccination. The CDR3 sequence: CASSFPETDTQYF. CDR3 in DNA: TGCGCCAGCAGCTTTCCCGAGACAGATACGCAGTATTTT.